The 26 T cell receptor beta chains below were found in one sample sequenced in a study of blood T cell repertoires in COVID-19. Using immunoSEQ multiplex PCR, the repertoire was profiled, and TCRdb retains in-frame clones only, with some absent. This sample yields around 150,000 clones, of which 84% are seen a single time; about 6.8% belongs to the top ten. Sequencing was performed on peripheral blood. These receptors were taken from a woman aged 50 to 65 in a cohort sampled during active or convalescent COVID-19.

The rearrangement links TRBV2 to TRBJ2-7, with D uncertain. This CDR3 has 11 residues. V was shortened by 7 bases and J by 0 bases, with 4 bases between the two germline ends. The germline V gene encodes CDR1 SNHLY and CDR2 FYNNEI. The CDR3 loop is CASTSSYEQYF. For the CDR3, the DNA is TGTGCCAGCACGTCCTCCTACGAGCAGTACTTC. Based on the CDR3 plus reference TRBV2 and TRBJ2-7, the full variable domain is EPEVTQTPSHQVTQMGQEVILRCVPISNHLYFYWYRQILGQKVEFLVSFYNNEISEKSEIFDDQFSVERPDGSNFTLKIRSTKLEDSAMYFCASTSSYEQYFGPGTRLTVT.

V gene TRBV6-5 combines with J gene TRBJ1-2; perhaps TRBD1 as D (6 bases). CDR3 length: 15 amino acids. V lost 7 bases and J 2 bases, leaving 17 bases between the germline ends. CDR1 is MNHEY and CDR2 is SVGAGI in the germline V gene. The CDR3 bases are TGTGCCAGCAAATTGCTTCCTCAGGGGAACTATGGCTACACCTTC. Translating it yields CASKLLPQGNYGYTF.

The rearrangement uses TRBV6-1 and TRBJ1-3; D is possibly TRBD1 (6 bases). In germline, CDR1 is MNHNS, CDR2 SASEGT. The CDR3 is made up of 16 amino acids. V was shortened by 0 bases and J by 4 bases, with 13 bases between the two germline ends. Here the CDR3 reads CASSEAQGSLGNTIYF. The CDR3 bases are TGTGCCAGCAGTGAAGCCCAGGGGTCCTTGGGAAACACCATATATTTT.

This clone was recorded once. This chain links TRBV7-8 with TRBJ2-5; 7 nucleotides match TRBD1. V trimming: 4 bases; J trimming: 7 bases; junction bases outside the gene matches: 9. This CDR3 comprises 14 residues. From germline, CDR1 is SGHVS and CDR2 FQNEAQ. CDR3 bases: TGTGCCAGCAGCTCAACAGGGGCCGGGGCGACCCAGTACTTC. It encodes CASSSTGAGATQYF.

The chain uses TRBV10-3 and TRBJ2-3, with 7 bases that match TRBD2. The CDR3 spans 14 residues. Germline CDR1 reads ENHRY; CDR2 reads SYGVKD. V shed 7 bases and J 0 bases; nucleotides not matched to a gene: 4. CDR3 nucleotide sequence: TGTGCCATCAACAACGGGGGGAGCACAGATACGCAGTATTTT. It is translated as CAINNGGSTDTQYF.

This chain joins TRBV9 and TRBJ2-7; the match to TRBD1 covers 10 bases. Germline V gene sequence: CDR1 SGDLS, CDR2 YYNGEE. J lost 2 bases, V lost 3 bases, and 8 bases had no gene match. The length of the CDR3 is 16 residues. CDR3 in amino acids: CASSAGGTGAAYEQYF. In DNA, the CDR3 is TGTGCCAGCAGCGCCGGGGGGACAGGGGCCGCCTACGAGCAGTACTTC.

The V and J genes are TRBV2 and TRBJ1-4, with D hard to call. Trimming took off 5 bases at V and 5 bases at J, with 12 bases between the two ends. Germline-derived CDR1 and CDR2 are SNHLY and FYNNEI. This CDR3 is built from 14 residues. The CDR3 spells CASSFRQSNEKLFF. CDR3 coding DNA: TGTGCCAGCAGTTTCAGGCAATCGAATGAAAAACTGTTTTTT.

The chain combines TRBV19 with TRBJ2-2; D is unclear. Germline values: CDR1 LNHDA, CDR2 SQIVND (reference sequence). The CDR3 runs 14 residues. V shed 5 bases and J shed 7 bases, with 14 bases lying between them. This CDR3 reads CASSRNPRSGELFF. CDR3 nucleotide sequence: TGTGCCAGTAGTCGTAACCCTAGGAGCGGGGAGCTGTTTTTT.

The table lists this clone with a count of one. V gene TRBV5-4 combines with J gene TRBJ2-1; maybe TRBD1 (5 bases). The CDR3 runs to 15 residues. The V and J ends lost 4 bases and 5 bases respectively, with 16 bases between them. Germline V lookup: CDR1 SGHNT, CDR2 YYREEE (reference sequence). DNA for the CDR3: TGTGCCAGCAGCCGTCGCGACAGTCGGAACAATGAGCAGTTCTTC. Amino acids: CASSRRDSRNNEQFF.

The chain joins TRBV7-3 to TRBJ1-1; D is perhaps TRBD1 (5 bases). Germline V gene sequence: CDR1 SGHTA, CDR2 FQGTGA. The CDR3 loop spans 15 amino acids. Deletions cut 5 bases from V and 1 base from J, with 14 bases between. The CDR3 nucleotides are TGTGCCAGCAGCCTAGGGGTATTCGGGAACACTGAAGCTTTCTTT. This encodes CASSLGVFGNTEAFF.

The chain combines TRBV7-3 with TRBJ2-3, with TRBD1 matching 10 bases. Germline values: CDR1 SGHTA, CDR2 FQGTGA. The J segment lost 4 bases and the V segment lost 1 base, leaving 8 bases of the junction unmatched. The CDR3 has 17 amino acids. Here the CDR3 reads CASSLKGQGGVSDTQYF. The CDR3 nucleotides are TGTGCCAGCAGCTTAAAAGGACAGGGGGGCGTATCAGATACGCAGTATTTT.

J is TRBJ2-2 and V is TRBV19, with 7 bases matching TRBD1. The CDR3 is made up of 13 amino acids. Trimming removed 9 bases from V and 5 bases from J; junction bases left unmatched: 6. Germline V gives CDR1 LNHDA, CDR2 SQIVND (reference sequence). CDR3 in DNA: TGTGCCAGCAGACCACAGGGGACCGGGGAGCTGTTTTTT. Translation gives CASRPQGTGELFF. The full variable domain, in which reference TRBV19 and TRBJ2-2 provide the parts outside the CDR3, is DGGITQSPKYLFRKEGQNVTLSCEQNLNHDAMYWYRQDPGQGLRLIYYSQIVNDFQKGDIAEGYSVSREKKESFPLTVTSAQKNPTAFYLCASRPQGTGELFFGEGSRLTVL.

This chain connects TRBV27 to TRBJ2-1, with 11 bases identical to TRBD1. V was clipped by 8 bases and J by 7 bases; unmatched bases: 4. The CDR3 has 13 residues. From germline, CDR1 is MNHEY and CDR2 SMNVEV (reference sequence). In DNA, the CDR3 is TGTGCCAGCGGACAGGGGGCCCCTAATGAGCAGTTCTTC. This translates into CASGQGAPNEQFF.

The V gene is TRBV4-3, the J gene TRBJ2-7, with 7 bases identical to TRBD2. Germline loops: CDR1 LGHNA, CDR2 YSLEER. This CDR3 comprises 13 residues. The ends lost 5 bases at V and 7 bases at J; junction bases unmatched: 8. DNA for the CDR3: TGCGCCAGCAGCTCTACCTGGGGAGGGGAGCAGTACTTC. This sequence encodes CASSSTWGGEQYF.

Here the CDR3 reads CASSIEGAAAEAFF. In DNA, the CDR3 is TGTGCCAGTAGTATAGAGGGGGCCGCGGCTGAAGCTTTCTTT. This rearrangement joins TRBV19 to TRBJ1-1; tentative D call: TRBD1 (6 bases). The CDR3 contains 14 residues. Per germline, CDR1 LNHDA and CDR2 SQIVND (reference sequence). The V and J ends lost 0 bases and 6 bases respectively, with 11 bases between them.

The rearrangement links TRBV6-4 to TRBJ1-6, with TRBD1 matching 10 bases. The CDR3 extends over 14 amino acids. V was clipped by 6 bases and J by 8 bases; unmatched bases: 4. Per germline, CDR1 MRHNA and CDR2 SNTAGT. The CDR3 bases are TGTGCCAGCAGAGCCGGGACAGGGGATTCACCCCTCCACTTT. This encodes CASRAGTGDSPLHF.

The V gene is TRBV6-6, the J gene TRBJ1-2, with TRBD1 matching 10 bases. V was pared by 5 bases and J by 4 bases, with 13 bases of the junction left unmatched. The germline V gene encodes CDR1 MNHNY and CDR2 SVGAGI (reference sequence). This CDR3 has 17 residues. The CDR3 is CASSRRQGAFLTYGYTF. Here the CDR3 DNA reads TGTGCCAGCAGTCGACGACAGGGGGCCTTTTTAACCTATGGCTACACCTTC.

Concerning this clone itself: At one end the junction does not follow the germline gene, possibly because of a read error. The chain carries TRBV7-7 and TRBJ2-1, with 7 bases lining up with TRBD2. There are 17 residues in the CDR3. CDR1 is SSHAT and CDR2 is FNYEAQ in the germline V gene (reference sequence). CDR3 residues: CASSLSRARGTYNEQFF. Here the CDR3 DNA reads TGTGCTAGCAGCTTATCGCGGGCGCGGGGGACCTACAATGAGCAGTTCTTC. The variable domain in full, completed from reference TRBV7-7 and TRBJ2-1, reads GAGVSQSPRYKVTKRGQDVTLRCDPISSHATLYWYQQALGQGPEFLTYFNYEAQPDKSGLPSDRFSAERPEGSISTLTIQRTEQRDSAMYRCASSLSRARGTYNEQFFGPGTRLTVL.

The J gene is TRBJ1-2, the V gene TRBV5-1; the match to TRBD1 covers 8 bases. J lost 4 bases, V lost 1 base, and 6 bases had no gene match. The CDR3 has 15 amino acids. Germline-derived CDR1 and CDR2 are SGHRS and YFSETQ. The CDR3 sequence: CASSLNDRGSYGYTF. CDR3 nucleotide sequence: TGCGCCAGCAGCTTGAATGACAGGGGTTCCTATGGCTACACCTTC.

The V call is TRBV4-1, the J call TRBJ2-5; 11 bases match TRBD2. The CDR3 spans 16 residues. Trimming removed 4 bases from V and 3 bases from J; junction bases left unmatched: 7. Germline lookup yields CDR1 MGHRA and CDR2 YSYEKL. CDR3 DNA: TGCGCCAGCAGCCCGGGGAGTAGCGGGGGGGAAGAGACCCAGTACTTC. Amino acid sequence: CASSPGSSGGEETQYF.

The V gene is TRBV19, the J gene TRBJ1-1, with a tentative D call TRBD1 (5 bases). Trimming removed 3 bases at V and 3 bases at J, with 17 bases between. The CDR3 loop spans 16 amino acids. Germline lookup yields CDR1 LNHDA and CDR2 SQIVND (reference sequence). CDR3 sequence: CASSMVGEAPYTEAFF. CDR3 DNA sequence: TGTGCCAGTAGTATGGTGGGGGAGGCACCGTACACTGAAGCTTTCTTT.

The J gene is TRBJ1-2, the V gene TRBV24-1; 11 nucleotides agree with TRBD1. Germline lookup yields CDR1 KGHDR and CDR2 SFDVKD. CDR3 length: 13 residues. Trimming removed 9 bases from V and 8 bases from J; junction bases left unmatched: 7. The CDR3 bases are TGTGCCACCGGACCGGGACAGGGGGGCGGCTACACCTTC. Residues: CATGPGQGGGYTF.

This chain joins TRBV9 and TRBJ2-1, with D possibly matching TRBD2 (6 bases). Germline V gene data show CDR1 as SGDLS and CDR2 as YYNGEE. The length of the CDR3 is 15 residues. V lost 1 base and J lost 0, with 8 bases in between. CDR3 bases: TGTGCCAGCAGCGTAATCGGGGGCTCCTACAATGAGCAGTTCTTC. Its translation is CASSVIGGSYNEQFF.

The rearrangement links TRBV5-1 to TRBJ1-1, with 10 bases that match TRBD1. Germline loops: CDR1 SGHRS, CDR2 YFSETQ. With V trimmed by 5 bases and J by 6 bases, 7 bases remained unmatched. This CDR3 has 14 residues. CDR3 amino acids: CASRKWTGGPEAFF. In nucleotides, the CDR3 is TGCGCCAGCAGAAAATGGACAGGGGGACCTGAAGCTTTCTTT.

This chain connects TRBV7-8 to TRBJ2-1; 13 nucleotides align to TRBD2. This CDR3 is built from 15 residues. Germline values: CDR1 SGHVS, CDR2 FQNEAQ. With 5 bases clipped from V and 3 bases from J, the junction kept 1 base outside the gene matches. CDR3: CASSRTSGGYNEQFF. The DNA for the CDR3 is TGTGCCAGCAGCCGGACTAGCGGGGGCTACAATGAGCAGTTCTTC.

This rearrangement joins TRBV7-8 to TRBJ1-4, with a possible D match to TRBD1 (5 bases). V gave up 5 bases and J gave up 0 bases, with 22 bases separating them. CDR1 is SGHVS, CDR2 FQNEAQ, per germline. The CDR3 totals 19 residues. DNA of the CDR3: TGTGCCAGCAGCCCCCTGGGGATAGACAGTTTCGCAACTAATGAAAAACTGTTTTTT. Its protein is CASSPLGIDSFATNEKLFF.